The 25 T cell receptor beta chains below all came from one sample that was sequenced in a study of T cells expressing NK-cell markers. With the 5' RACE reads reprocessed, TCRdb shows one record per CDR3 protein and no DNA. Recorded for this sample: 550,000 or so distinct CDR3 sequences. The specimen sequenced was blood T cells: a sorted CD56 or NKG2C T cell subset, CD4+ or CD8+ T cells, or bulk PBMC T cells (not recorded which). The receptors derive from a man aged 18 to 35 in good health.

V and J are TRBV30 and TRBJ2-7; the TRBD1 assignment by TCRdb is unverifiable without DNA. Germline V lookup: CDR1 GTSNPN, CDR2 SVGIG (reference sequence). The CDR3 has 11 residues. CDR3 in amino acids: CAVADSYEQYF.

V usage is TRBV12-3 or TRBV12-4 and J usage is TRBJ1-2; TCRdb designates TRBD1, a call that cannot be tested without DNA. The CDR3 has 15 residues. This chain's CDR3 is CASSLVGAPNYGYTF.

This sequence joins TRBV5-1 and TRBJ2-2; checking the TCRdb D call of TRBD1 is not possible without DNA. From germline, CDR1 is SGHRS and CDR2 YFSETQ. The CDR3 length is 15 residues. CDR3 loop: CASNTGAPFTGELFF.

The genes are TRBV27 and TRBJ1-1; TCRdb gives TRBD1 as the D gene, but with no DNA this cannot be confirmed. CDR1 MNHEY and CDR2 SMNVEV come from the germline V gene (reference sequence). The CDR3 is 15 amino acids. CDR3 loop: CASRGGQGSNTEAFF.

The chain employs TRBV2 and TRBJ2-2; TCRdb reports TRBD2, a call that lacks DNA to check it against. This CDR3 region has 14 residues. Germline V CDR1 and CDR2: SNHLY, FYNNEI. CDR3 sequence reads: CASRLPAGVGELFF.

The chain couples TRBV7-9 to TRBJ2-7. This CDR3 has 11 amino acids. CDR1 and CDR2 from the germline V gene are SEHNR and FQNEAQ (reference sequence). This chain's CDR3 is CASSFTVEQYF.

This chain links TRBV5-1 with TRBJ2-2; TCRdb calls TRBD1, which cannot be checked without DNA. CDR1 is SGHRS and CDR2 is YFSETQ in the germline V gene. This CDR3 is built from 15 residues. This chain's CDR3 is CASPDRARCTGELFF.

V usage is TRBV6-1 and J usage is TRBJ2-7. Germline V CDR1 and CDR2: MNHNS, SASEGT. The CDR3 has 13 residues. CDR3: CASSVTVLGEQYF.

The CDR3 protein is CASSLVAASAGELFF. This chain joins TRBV5-5 and TRBJ2-2. In germline, CDR1 is SGHKS, CDR2 YYEKEE (reference sequence). The CDR3 has 15 amino acids.

The gene calls are TRBV7-2 and TRBJ2-5; TCRdb calls TRBD2, which cannot be checked without DNA. The V gene's germline CDR1 is SGHTA and CDR2 FQGNSA. The CDR3 sequence is 14 residues long. The chain's CDR3 is CASSKWRGQETQYF.

This chain joins TRBV12-3 or TRBV12-4 and TRBJ2-3; TCRdb picks TRBD2, but there is no DNA to check that call. This CDR3 comprises 15 residues. CDR3 sequence: CASSLRDLGSDTQYF.

V usage is TRBV20-1 and J usage is TRBJ2-1; TCRdb designates TRBD1, a call that cannot be tested without DNA. CDR3 size: 13 residues. Germline V gene data show CDR1 as DFQATT and CDR2 as SNEGSKA (reference sequence). CDR3 sequence: CSAPDRGRGAQFF.

The V and J genes are TRBV3-1 and TRBJ2-7. CDR3 length: 13 residues. Germline-derived CDR1 and CDR2 are LGHDT and YNNKEL (reference sequence). The CDR3 spells CASSGEGVYEQYF.

The V gene is TRBV13, the J gene TRBJ2-3; the TCRdb call, TRBD2, lacks DNA for checking. Germline CDR1 is PRHDT and CDR2 is FYEKMQ (reference sequence). The CDR3 loop spans 15 amino acids. Here the CDR3 reads CASSPSSGILDTQYF.

This chain links TRBV12-3 or TRBV12-4 with TRBJ2-5; TCRdb's assignment of TRBD1 cannot be checked, as there is no DNA. The CDR3 sequence is 14 residues long. The CDR3 loop reads CASSPDRGQETQYF.

The chain is built from TRBV6-1 and TRBJ2-3; TCRdb calls TRBD2, which cannot be checked without DNA. Germline V gene lookup returns CDR1 MNHNS and CDR2 SASEGT. This CDR3 is 16 amino acids long. The CDR3 here is CASSREIAIIADTQYF.

Here the CDR3 reads CASSFAGAVTDTQYF. The rearrangement joins TRBV7-2 to TRBJ2-3. The CDR3 is made up of 15 amino acids. Germline V gene sequence: CDR1 SGHTA, CDR2 FQGNSA.

The V and J genes are TRBV9 and TRBJ2-2; TCRdb's assignment of TRBD2 cannot be checked, as there is no DNA. CDR1 is SGDLS and CDR2 is YYNGEE in the germline V gene. This CDR3 has 18 amino acids. CDR3 region: CASSPRTSGRLAAGELFF.

The rearrangement joins TRBV5-1 to TRBJ2-1; the TCRdb D gene call, TRBD1, has no DNA to confirm it. This CDR3 is 15 amino acids long. CDR1 and CDR2 from the germline V gene are SGHRS and YFSETQ. The CDR3 spells CASSLSGTAHNEQFF.

The chain has TRBV6-2 or TRBV6-3 and TRBJ2-7; absent DNA, TCRdb's TRBD1 call cannot be checked. CDR1 is MNHEY, CDR2 SVGEGT, per germline. This CDR3 spans 16 amino acids. This CDR3 reads CASSEDSGDYSYEQYF.

This chain connects TRBV12-3 or TRBV12-4 to TRBJ2-1; as DNA is missing, the TRBD2 call by TCRdb cannot be tested. This CDR3 comprises 15 residues. CDR3 sequence reads: CASSLLGGRYNEQFF.

The chain is built from TRBV29-1 and TRBJ2-1; there is no DNA to check the TCRdb D call of TRBD1. CDR3 size: 17 residues. From germline, CDR1 is SQVTM and CDR2 ANQGSEA. CDR3 region: CSVEDVRGLPGGNEQFF.

The chain has TRBV5-1 and TRBJ2-5. The CDR3 is 14 residues long. The germline V gene has CDR1 SGHRS and CDR2 YFSETQ. The CDR3 reads CASSFQQLQETQYF.

This sequence joins TRBV20-1 and TRBJ2-7; TCRdb picks TRBD1, but there is no DNA to check that call. The germline gives CDR1 DFQATT, CDR2 SNEGSKA (reference sequence). The CDR3 sequence is 16 residues long. CDR3 sequence reads: CSARFRDPHRFYEQYF.

The J gene is TRBJ1-2, the V gene TRBV12-3 or TRBV12-4; absent DNA, TCRdb's TRBD1 call cannot be checked. The CDR3 runs 14 residues. This CDR3 is CANRRGRWVDGYTF.